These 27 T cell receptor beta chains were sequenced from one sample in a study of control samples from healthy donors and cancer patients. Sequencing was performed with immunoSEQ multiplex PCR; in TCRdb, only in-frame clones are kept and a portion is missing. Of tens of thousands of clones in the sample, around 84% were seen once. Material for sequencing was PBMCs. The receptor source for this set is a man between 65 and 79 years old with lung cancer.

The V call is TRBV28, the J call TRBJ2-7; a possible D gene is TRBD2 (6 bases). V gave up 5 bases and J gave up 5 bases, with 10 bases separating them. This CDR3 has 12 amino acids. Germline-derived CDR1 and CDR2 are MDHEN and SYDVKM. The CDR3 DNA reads TGTGCCAGCAGTCGCGGGATCCACGAGCAGTACTTC. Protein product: CASSRGIHEQYF.

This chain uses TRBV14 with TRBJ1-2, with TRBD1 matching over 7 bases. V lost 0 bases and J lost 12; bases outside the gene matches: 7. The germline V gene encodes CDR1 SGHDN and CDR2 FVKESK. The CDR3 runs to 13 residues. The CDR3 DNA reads TGTGCCAGCAGCCAAGAACTCGGACAGGCCAACACCTTC. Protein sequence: CASSQELGQANTF. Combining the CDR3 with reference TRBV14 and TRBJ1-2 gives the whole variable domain EAGVTQFPSHSVIEKGQTVTLRCDPISGHDNLYWYRRVMGKEIKFLLHFVKESKQDESGMPNNRFLAERTGGTYSTLKVQPAELEDSGVYFCASSQELGQANTFGSGTRLTVV.

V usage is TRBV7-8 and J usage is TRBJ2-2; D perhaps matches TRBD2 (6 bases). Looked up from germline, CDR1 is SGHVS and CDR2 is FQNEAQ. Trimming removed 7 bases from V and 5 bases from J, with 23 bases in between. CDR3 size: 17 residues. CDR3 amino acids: CASTTTSTAARTGELFF. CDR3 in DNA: TGTGCCAGCACCACGACTAGTACCGCCGCCAGAACCGGGGAGCTGTTTTTT.

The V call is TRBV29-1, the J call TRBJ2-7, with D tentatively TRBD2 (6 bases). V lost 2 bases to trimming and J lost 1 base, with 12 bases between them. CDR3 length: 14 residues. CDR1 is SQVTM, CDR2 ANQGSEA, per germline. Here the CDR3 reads CSVERLGGSYEQYF. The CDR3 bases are TGCAGCGTTGAAAGGTTGGGGGGATCCTACGAGCAGTACTTC.

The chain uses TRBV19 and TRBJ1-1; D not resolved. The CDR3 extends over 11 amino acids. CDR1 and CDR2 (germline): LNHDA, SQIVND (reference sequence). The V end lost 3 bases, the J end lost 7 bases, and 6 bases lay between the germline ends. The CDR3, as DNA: TGTGCCAGTAGTATCCAGTTTGAAGCTTTCTTT. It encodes CASSIQFEAFF.

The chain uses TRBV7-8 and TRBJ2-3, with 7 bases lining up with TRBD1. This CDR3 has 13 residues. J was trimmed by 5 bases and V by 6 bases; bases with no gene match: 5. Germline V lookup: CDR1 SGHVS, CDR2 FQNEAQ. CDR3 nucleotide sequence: TGTGCCAGCAGTTTAAACAGGGGAGATACGCAGTATTTT. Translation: CASSLNRGDTQYF.

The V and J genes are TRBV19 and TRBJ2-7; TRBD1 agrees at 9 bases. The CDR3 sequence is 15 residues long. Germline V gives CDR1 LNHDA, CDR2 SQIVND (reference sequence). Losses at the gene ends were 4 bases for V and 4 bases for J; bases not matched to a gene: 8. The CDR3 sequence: CASSTLGTGLYEQYF. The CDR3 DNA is TGTGCCAGTAGTACCCTCGGGACAGGGTTATACGAGCAGTACTTC.

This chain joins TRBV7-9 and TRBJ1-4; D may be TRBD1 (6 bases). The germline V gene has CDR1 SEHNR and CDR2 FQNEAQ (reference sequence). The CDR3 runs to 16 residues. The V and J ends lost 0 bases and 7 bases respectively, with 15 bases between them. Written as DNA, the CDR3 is TGTGCCAGCAGCTTAGCCCGGGGGGGCTCTAGTGAAAAACTGTTTTTT. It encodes CASSLARGGSSEKLFF.

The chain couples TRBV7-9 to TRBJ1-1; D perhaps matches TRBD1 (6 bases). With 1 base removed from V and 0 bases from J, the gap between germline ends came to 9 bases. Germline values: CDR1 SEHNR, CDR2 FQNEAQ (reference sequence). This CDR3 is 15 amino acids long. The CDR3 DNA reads TGTGCCAGCAGCTTAGGGACAGTCATGAACACTGAAGCTTTCTTT. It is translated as CASSLGTVMNTEAFF.

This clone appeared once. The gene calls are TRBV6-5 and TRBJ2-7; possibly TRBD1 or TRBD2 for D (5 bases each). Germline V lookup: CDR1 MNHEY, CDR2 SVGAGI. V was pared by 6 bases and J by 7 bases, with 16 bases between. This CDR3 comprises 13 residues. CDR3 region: CASRGTAVGEQYF. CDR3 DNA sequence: TGTGCCAGCAGGGGGACCGCGGTGGGAGAGCAGTACTTC.

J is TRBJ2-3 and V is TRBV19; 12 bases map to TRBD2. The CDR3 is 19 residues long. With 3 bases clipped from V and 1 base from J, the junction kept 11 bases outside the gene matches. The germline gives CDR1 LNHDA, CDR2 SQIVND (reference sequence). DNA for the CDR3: TGTGCCAGTAGTATGGGCGCAAGACTAGCGGGGGCTCGCACAGATACGCAGTATTTT. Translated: CASSMGARLAGARTDTQYF.

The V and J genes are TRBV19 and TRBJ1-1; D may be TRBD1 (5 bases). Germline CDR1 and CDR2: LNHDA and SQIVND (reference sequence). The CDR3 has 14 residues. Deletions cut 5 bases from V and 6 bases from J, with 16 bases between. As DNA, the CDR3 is TGTGCCAGTAGTGTTGGGACGGAGGAGGCTGAAGCTTTCTTT. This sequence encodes CASSVGTEEAEAFF.

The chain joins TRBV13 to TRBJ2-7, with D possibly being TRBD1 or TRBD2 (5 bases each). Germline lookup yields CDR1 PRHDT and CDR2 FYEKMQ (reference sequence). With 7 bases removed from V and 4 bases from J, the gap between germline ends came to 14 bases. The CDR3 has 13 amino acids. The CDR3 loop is CASTITRGYEQYF. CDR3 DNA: TGTGCCAGCACCATTACGAGGGGTTACGAGCAGTACTTC. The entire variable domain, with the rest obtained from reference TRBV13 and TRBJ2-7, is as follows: AAGVIQSPRHLIKEKRETATLKCYPIPRHDTVYWYQQGPGQDPQFLISFYEKMQSDKGSIPDRFSAQQFSDYHSELNMSSLELGDSALYFCASTITRGYEQYFGPGTRLTVT.

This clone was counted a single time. The CDR3 sequence: CASSPDGTGPGELFF. As DNA, the CDR3 is TGTGCCAGCAGCCCAGATGGGACAGGACCCGGGGAGCTGTTTTTT. The chain recombines TRBV7-8 with TRBJ2-2; 8 bases are a match to TRBD1. The V gene end was trimmed by 5 bases and the J gene end by 6 bases; junction bases not matched to a gene: 8. This CDR3 comprises 15 residues. CDR1 and CDR2 (germline): SGHVS, FQNEAQ.

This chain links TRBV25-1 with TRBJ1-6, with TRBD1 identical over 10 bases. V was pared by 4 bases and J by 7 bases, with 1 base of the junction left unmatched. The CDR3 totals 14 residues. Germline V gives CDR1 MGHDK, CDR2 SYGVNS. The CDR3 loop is CASSGGQGNSPLHF. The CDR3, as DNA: TGTGCCAGCAGTGGGGGACAGGGGAATTCACCCCTCCACTTT.

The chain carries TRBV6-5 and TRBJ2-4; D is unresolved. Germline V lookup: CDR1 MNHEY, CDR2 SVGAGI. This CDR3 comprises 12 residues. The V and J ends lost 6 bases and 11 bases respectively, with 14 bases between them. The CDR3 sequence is CASSSPPGVQYF. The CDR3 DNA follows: TGTGCCAGCAGCAGTCCTCCTGGGGTTCAGTACTTC.

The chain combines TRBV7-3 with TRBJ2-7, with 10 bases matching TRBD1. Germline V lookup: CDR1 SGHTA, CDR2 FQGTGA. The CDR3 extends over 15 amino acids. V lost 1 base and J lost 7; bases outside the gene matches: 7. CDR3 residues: CASSLRPGQGTEQYF. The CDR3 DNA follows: TGTGCCAGCAGCTTAAGGCCGGGACAGGGGACGGAGCAGTACTTC.

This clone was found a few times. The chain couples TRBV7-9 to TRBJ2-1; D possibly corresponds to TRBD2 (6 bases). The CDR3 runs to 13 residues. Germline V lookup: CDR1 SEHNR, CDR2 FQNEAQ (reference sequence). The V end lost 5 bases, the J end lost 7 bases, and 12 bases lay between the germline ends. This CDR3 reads CASSRGGSNEQFF. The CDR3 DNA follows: TGTGCCAGCAGCCGTGGGGGGTCGAATGAGCAGTTCTTC.

The CDR3 sequence is CASSIRGQGSHYGYTF. For the CDR3, the DNA is TGTGCCAGTAGTATAAGGGGACAGGGCTCTCACTATGGCTACACCTTC. The chain is built from TRBV19 and TRBJ1-2, with TRBD1 identical over 9 bases. Per germline, CDR1 LNHDA and CDR2 SQIVND (reference sequence). V trimming: 2 bases; J trimming: 3 bases; junction bases outside the gene matches: 7. CDR3 length equals 16 residues.

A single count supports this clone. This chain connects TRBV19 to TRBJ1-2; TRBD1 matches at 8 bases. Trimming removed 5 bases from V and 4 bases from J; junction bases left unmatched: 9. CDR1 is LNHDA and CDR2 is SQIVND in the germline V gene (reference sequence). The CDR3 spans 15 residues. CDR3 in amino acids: CASSGAGDRPYGYTF. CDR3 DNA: TGTGCCAGTAGTGGAGCCGGGGACAGGCCCTATGGCTACACCTTC.

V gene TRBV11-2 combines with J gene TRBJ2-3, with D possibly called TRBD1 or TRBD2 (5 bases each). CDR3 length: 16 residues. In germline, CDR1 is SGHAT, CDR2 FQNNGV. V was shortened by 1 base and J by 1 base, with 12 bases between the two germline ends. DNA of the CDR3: TGTGCCAGCAGCTTAGGAGGGGTCCTTGGCACAGATACGCAGTATTTT. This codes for CASSLGGVLGTDTQYF.

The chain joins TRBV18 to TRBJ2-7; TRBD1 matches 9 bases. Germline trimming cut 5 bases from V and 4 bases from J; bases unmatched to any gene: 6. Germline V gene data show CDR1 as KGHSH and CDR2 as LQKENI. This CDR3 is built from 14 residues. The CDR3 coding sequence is TGTGCCAGCTCAGTGGACAGGGGTAAATACGAGCAGTACTTC. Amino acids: CASSVDRGKYEQYF.

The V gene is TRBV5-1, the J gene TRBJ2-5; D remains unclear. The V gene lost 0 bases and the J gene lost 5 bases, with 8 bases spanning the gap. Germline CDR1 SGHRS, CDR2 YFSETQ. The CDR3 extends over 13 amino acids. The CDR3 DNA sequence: TGCGCCAGCAGCTTGGTTTTGAGGGAGACCCAGTACTTC. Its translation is CASSLVLRETQYF. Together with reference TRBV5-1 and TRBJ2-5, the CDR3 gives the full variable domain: KAGVTQTPRYLIKTRGQQVTLSCSPISGHRSVSWYQQTPGQGLQFLFEYFSETQRNKGNFPGRFSGRQFSNSRSEMNVSTLELGDSALYLCASSLVLRETQYFGPGTRLLVL.

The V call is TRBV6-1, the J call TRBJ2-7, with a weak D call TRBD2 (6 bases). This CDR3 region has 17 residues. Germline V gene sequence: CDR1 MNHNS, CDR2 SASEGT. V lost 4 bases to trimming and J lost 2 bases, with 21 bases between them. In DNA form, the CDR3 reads TGTGCCAGCAGTGGAGCCCCCCGGGCGGGGACGACCTACGAGCAGTACTTC. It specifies CASSGAPRAGTTYEQYF.

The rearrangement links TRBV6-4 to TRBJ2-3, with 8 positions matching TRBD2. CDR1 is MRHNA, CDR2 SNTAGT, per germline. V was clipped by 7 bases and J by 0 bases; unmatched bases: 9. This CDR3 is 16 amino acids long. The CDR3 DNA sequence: TGTGCCAGCACCAAAGGAGAGCGGGGGAGCACAGATACGCAGTATTTT. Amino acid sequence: CASTKGERGSTDTQYF.

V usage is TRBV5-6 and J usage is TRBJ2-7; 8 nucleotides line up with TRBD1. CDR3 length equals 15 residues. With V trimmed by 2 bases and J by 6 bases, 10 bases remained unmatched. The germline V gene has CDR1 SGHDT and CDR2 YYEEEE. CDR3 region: CASSFSGTGSGEQYF. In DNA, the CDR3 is TGTGCCAGCAGCTTTTCCGGGACAGGTAGTGGCGAGCAGTACTTC.

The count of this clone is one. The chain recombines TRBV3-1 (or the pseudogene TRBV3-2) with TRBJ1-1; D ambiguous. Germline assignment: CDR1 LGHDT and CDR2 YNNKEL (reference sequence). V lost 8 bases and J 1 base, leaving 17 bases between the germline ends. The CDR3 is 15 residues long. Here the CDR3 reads CASRGNRGPNTEAFF. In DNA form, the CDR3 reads TGTGCCAGCCGCGGAAACAGAGGGCCGAACACTGAAGCTTTCTTT.